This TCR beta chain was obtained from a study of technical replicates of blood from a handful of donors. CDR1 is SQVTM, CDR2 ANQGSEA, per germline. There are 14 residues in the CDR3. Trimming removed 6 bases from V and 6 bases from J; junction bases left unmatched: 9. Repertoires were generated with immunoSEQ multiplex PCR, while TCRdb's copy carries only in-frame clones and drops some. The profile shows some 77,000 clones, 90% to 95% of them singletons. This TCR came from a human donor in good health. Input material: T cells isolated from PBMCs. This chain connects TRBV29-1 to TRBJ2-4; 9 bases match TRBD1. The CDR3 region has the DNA TGCAGCGTAGGACAGGGGAACCCCGGAAACATTCAGTACTTC. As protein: CSVGQGNPGNIQYF.